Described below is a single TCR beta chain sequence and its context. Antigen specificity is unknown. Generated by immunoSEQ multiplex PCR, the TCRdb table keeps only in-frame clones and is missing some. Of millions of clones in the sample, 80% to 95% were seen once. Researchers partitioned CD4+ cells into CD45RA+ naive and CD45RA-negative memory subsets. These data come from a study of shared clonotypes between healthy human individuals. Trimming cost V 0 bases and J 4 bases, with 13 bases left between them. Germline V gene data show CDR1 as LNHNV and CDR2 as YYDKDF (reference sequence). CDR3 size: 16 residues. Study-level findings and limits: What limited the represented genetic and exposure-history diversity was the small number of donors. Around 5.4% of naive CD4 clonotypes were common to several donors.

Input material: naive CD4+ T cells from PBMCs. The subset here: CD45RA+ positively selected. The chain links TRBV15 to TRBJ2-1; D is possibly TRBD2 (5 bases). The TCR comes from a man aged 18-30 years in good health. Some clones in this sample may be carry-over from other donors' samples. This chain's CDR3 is CATSRDGSGAYNEQFF. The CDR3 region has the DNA TGTGCCACCAGCAGAGATGGCAGCGGAGCTTACAATGAGCAGTTCTTC.